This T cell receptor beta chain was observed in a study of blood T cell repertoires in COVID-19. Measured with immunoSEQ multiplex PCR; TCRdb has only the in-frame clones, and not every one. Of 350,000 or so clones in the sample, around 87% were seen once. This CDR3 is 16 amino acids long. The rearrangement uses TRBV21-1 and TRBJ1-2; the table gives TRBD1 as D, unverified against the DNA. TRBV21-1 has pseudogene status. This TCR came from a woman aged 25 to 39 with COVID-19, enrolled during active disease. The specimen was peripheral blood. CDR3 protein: CASSKFSDTYFYGYTF. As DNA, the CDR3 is TGTGCCAGCAGCAAATTTTCCGACACTTACTTCTATGGCTACACCTTC.